This T cell receptor beta chain was recorded in a study of T cells generated in artificial thymic organoids listed by TCRdb under 2017. Study-level background: The study compared TCR alpha and beta CDR3 repertoires of CD8 single positive T cells derived from in vitro artificial thymic organoids with the repertoires of thymic and peripheral blood naive CD8 T cells. Displayed repertoire sequencing data were described as representative of three independent experiments.

Separate semi-nested PCR amplifications were run for the TCRalpha and TCRbeta libraries, using Advantage 2 and reverse primers located in the TRAC or TRBC constant regions. The amount of total RNA used for first-strand cDNA synthesis ranged from roughly 3 to 500 ng. TCR cDNA libraries were made by 5'-RACE with the SMARTer PCR cDNA Synthesis kit, using a poly-dT primer for first-strand synthesis. Each semi-nested reverse primer in the constant region carried a 5-nucleotide sample-specific barcode, and the resulting products were cleaned up with the Zymo DNA Clean and Concentrator-5 kit. Pools of up to ten barcoded samples were ligated to Illumina adaptors and sequenced on an Illumina MiSeq as 2 x 150 bp paired-end reads. The authors' analysis ran thus. After demultiplexing, reads were aligned with BLAT to a custom library containing all human TRAV, TRAJ, TRBV, TRBD and TRBJ combinations from IMGT. The best BLAT hits were picked using pslCDnaFilter (-maxAligns=1, -ignoreIntrons), and custom Perl scripts were used to calculate clonotype frequencies. TCRdb itself trimmed the public reads at Q25 with fastp, ran MiXCR and retained productive beta chains. Entries that share a CDR3 protein sequence are merged under the most common genes and DNA. TCRdb, rather than the study authors, made the V and J calls. Here the sample has fewer than 5,500 distinct CDR3 sequences; less than 30% occur a single time. Under 3.5% of the sample belongs to the ten largest clones.

Artificial thymic organoids were built by aggregating human HSPCs with MS5 murine stromal cells transduced with human DLL1, cultured at an air-liquid interface. The cells used to seed the organoids were FACS-purified CD34+CD3- hematopoietic stem and progenitor cells from which residual T cells had been depleted. Organoids were cultured in serum-free RB27 medium: RPMI 1640 supplemented with B27, FLT3L, IL-7 and ascorbic acid. Prior to RNA extraction, CD3+TCRalphabeta+CD8 single positive T cells from organoids and thymus were isolated by FACS sorting. For each sample, total RNA was purified from about 40,000 to 200,000 sorted cells using the RNeasy Micro kit, and RNA quality was assessed on an Agilent RNA 6000 Nano chip. Broader findings and caveats from the paper: CD8 single positive T cells derived from organoids showed physiological TCR clonotype diversity comparable to the diversity seen in thymic and blood naive CD8 T cells. Organoid-derived T cells did not show skewed Valpha or Vbeta usage, which argues against unconventional lineages or clonal expansions being dominant.

This clonotype was counted at least ten times. The clone's antigen remains unknown. There are no base qualities to consult, and no much larger clone falls within one base. Sequences SGDLS (CDR1) and YYNGEE (CDR2) are obtained from the germline V gene. The CDR3 measures 15 amino acids from cysteine to phenylalanine. Here the CDR3 DNA is all that survives: 45 bases in frame from base 1. Cut back by 0 bases and 7 bases, the V and J ends lie 13 bases apart. Sequenced: naive CD8+ T cells grown in artificial thymic organoids from cord blood stem and progenitor cells. The cell subset or site tag for this specimen amounts to: CD3+TCRalphabeta+CD8SP T cells; for blood, CD45RO-CCR7+ naive CD8+ T cells. This TCR was recovered from a human donor who gave cord blood stem cells for thymic organoid culture, a cardiac surgery patient who gave postnatal thymus, or a blood donor (not recorded which). Recombination linked TRBV9 to TRBJ2-2, with the D gene uncertain. The CDR3: CASSVGQAKDGELFF. The base sequence is TGTGCCAGCAGCGTAGGGCAGGCGAAGGACGGGGAGCTGTTTTTT.